The sample holds a few counts of the clone carrying this T cell receptor beta chain. The antigen is unknown. The V end was cut by 2 bases, the J end by 3 bases, with 5 bases between. The CDR3 runs 12 residues. CDR1 is SGHNT and CDR2 is YYREEE in the germline V gene (reference sequence). The data derive from a study of identical twins. The study, taken as a whole, reports: The same donors were not followed; conclusions instead depended on cross-sectional statistical analysis. Because invariant MAIT and iNKT cells could be present, zero-insertion analyses could be partly confounded.

One entry per CDR3 protein results from TCRdb running MiXCR on the 5' RACE reads. Of around 370,000 distinct CDR3 sequences in the sample, 9% to 10% are singletons; the top ten hold 8% to 10%. The origin of this receptor is a woman aged 45-59 years in good health. The sample comprised naive T cells sorted from blood. The chain carries TRBV5-4 and TRBJ1-1; D is uncertain. CDR3 loop: CASSFPDTEAFF. The CDR3 bases are TGTGCCAGCAGCTTTCCGGACACTGAAGCTTTCTTT.